This section outlines one T cell receptor (beta chain) sequence together with its context. Its antigen is currently not known. No base quality values were provided; no much bigger clone lies one nucleotide off. The immunoSEQ hsTCRbeta Kit was used to sequence TCR beta CDR3 regions from DNA. Processing in the source paper ran as follows. TCR sequencing data were analysed with the ImmunoSEQ Analyzer. T cell clonality was defined as 1 minus Pielou's evenness, calculated on productive rearrangements. To measure T cell diversity, the inverse Simpson index was applied to productive templates. T cell density was TCR beta template counts normalized to usable DNA, estimated by amplifying and sequencing housekeeping genes. TCR metrics were compared across histologic stages using two-sided Kruskal-Wallis tests. TCRdb retrieved this table from immuneACCESS and kept in-frame rearrangements only. Not all clones are present; in checked studies, unresolved V genes account for under half, and no reason is known for the remainder. That table furnishes V, J and clone size, whereas the DNA furnished D and trimming. Counted in this sample were some 15,000 clones; around nine tenths of them appeared once. The ten largest make up just over 2.5% of the sample.

The sample is drawn from a study of immune evolution from preneoplasia to lung adenocarcinoma (dated by TCRdb to the early 2020s). Turning to the overall study: No AAH lesions showed HLA loss of heterozygosity, compared with about 7.2% of AIS, around 16% of MIA and under 35% of ADC lesions. POLYSOLVER was used to infer Class I HLA alleles from exome data, and LOHHLA was used to detect allele-specific HLA loss. The immune data were combined with whole exome sequencing and methylation data from the same cohort of nodules. The sample size was set by how many specimens were available, not by a prior power calculation. Resected precursor lesions (AAH, AIS, MIA) and invasive adenocarcinomas were each compared against paired morphologically normal lung tissue. In total, the cohort included approximately 53 patients with pulmonary nodules, all of whom underwent surgical resection. TCR sequencing data were obtained from about 46 patients. The study reported that under 110 samples were used for TCR sequencing. The study combined immune gene expression, TCR sequencing and multiplex immunofluorescence to profile immune contexture across lung adenocarcinoma precursors and invasive adenocarcinoma.

Sequences LNHDA (CDR1) and SQIVND (CDR2) are obtained from the germline V gene (reference sequence). Trimming removed 3 bases from V and 4 bases from J, leaving 16 bases between the germline ends. The cysteine opens and the phenylalanine closes a CDR3 of 15 amino acids. The sequence is cut down to CDR3 DNA, 45 bases in frame from base 1. Beyond this particular receptor, the publication reports: Because every patient came from Japan and China, how well the results apply to Western populations was uncertain. The findings were based on association rather than direct causation, and larger cohorts with long-term follow-up and longitudinal biopsies were deemed needed. Clonality was highest in normal lung, while later-stage lesions appeared to show lower clonality but higher T cell density and diversity. Top T cell clone frequencies were highest in normal lung and appeared to decrease progressively from AAH through AIS, MIA and invasive adenocarcinoma. Compared with EGFR-mutant or double wild-type lesions, KRAS-mutant nodules had the highest T cell clonality.

Patients underwent resection in Japan or China between about 2014 and 2017. Two lung cancer pathologists independently confirmed the histologic diagnosis of each case on H&E slides. For nucleic acid extraction, premalignant or tumor cells were enriched by macro-dissection following pathologic assessment. The AllPrep DNA/RNA FFPE Kit was used to isolate DNA from FFPE tissue. The V and J segments used are TRBV19 and TRBJ2-7, with the D gene not clear enough to name. The receptor's source is a person aged 70 to 80 with invasive lung adenocarcinoma. The specimen sequenced was FFPE invasive lung adenocarcinoma tissue. In the paper's terms, the cell subset or site label means: frankly invasive lung adenocarcinoma (ADC). The DNA sequence reads TGTGCCAGTAGTATCCAAACCGGGCCCACATACGAGCAGTACTTC. Its protein reads: CASSIQTGPTYEQYF.